This T cell receptor beta chain comes out of a study of T-cell reconstitution after alpha-beta-depleted transplantation in children (dated by TCRdb to the mid-2010s). Background on the whole study: Using TCR repertoire profiling, the study quantitatively followed how T-cell immune reconstitution unfolded in children after TCRalphabeta/CD19-depleted allogeneic hematopoietic cell transplantation. Paper-wide results and their limitations: The frequencies of hyperexpanded clones fell over the following months, and after one year, T-cell counts and TCRbeta diversity were mostly attributed to newly produced T cells. The apparently early recovery of alphabetaT-cell counts about two months after transplant reportedly depended on only several hundred rapidly expanded clones that came from non-depleted graft cells. The high TCRbeta diversity at day 60 in some patients was ascribed to recipient T cells and intrathymic progenitors that had survived conditioning.

On this clonotype: It lacks a known antigen. The input lacks base qualities; no much larger clone sits a single base away.

Libraries were built with PCR. Data came from an Illumina HiSeq 2500. To normalize quantification of the TCRbeta repertoire, the TCR libraries were built with molecular barcoding that relied on unique molecular identifiers. In TCRdb, the public reads were trimmed at Q25 with fastp and aligned with MiXCR, with productive beta chains retained. Entries that share a CDR3 protein sequence are merged under the most common genes and DNA. This sample is represented by about 980,000 distinct CDR3 sequences; about 29% of them were singletons. About 28% of the sample is in the top ten clones. The V and J ends are trimmed by 2 bases and 2 bases, leaving 11 bases between them. The CDR3 starts with the cysteine, ends with the phenylalanine, and has 15 residues. The CDR3 DNA has 45 bases and is translated from base 1. The germline V gene provides CDR1 KGHSH and CDR2 LQKENI. This specimen's treatment or condition label, interpreted: allogeneic hematopoietic cell transplantation with graft depleted of TCRalphabeta T cells and CD19 B cells. TCRalphabeta/CD19-depleted allogeneic hematopoietic cell grafts were given to the transplant recipients, all of whom were children.

The chain is encoded by TRBV18 joined to TRBJ2-3; no D gene is confidently identified. The sample here was PBMCs, mostly from graft donor cells, taken 360 days after TCRalphabeta/CD19-depleted stem cell transplant. This TCR derives from a boy in the first two years of life who had a stem cell transplant for SCID, so the T cells may come from the graft donor. At the DNA level, the sequence is TGTGCCAGCTCACCAGTCTTGACATACACAGATACGCAGTATTTT. Translated, it gives CASSPVLTYTDTQYF.